The next 26 T cell receptor beta chains were all read from a single sample in a study of shared clonotypes between healthy human individuals. Sequencing was performed with immunoSEQ multiplex PCR; in TCRdb, only in-frame clones are kept and a portion is missing. The table records some 1 million clones, 65% to 75% of them present only once. Sequenced sample: memory CD4+ T cells sorted from blood. Subset: CD45RA-negative fraction. The receptors derive from a man between 18 and 29 years old in good health.

CDR3 protein: CASSRDTLNLYGYTF. CDR3 DNA sequence: TGTGCCAGTAGTAGGGACACCCTAAACCTCTATGGCTACACCTTC. V usage is TRBV19 and J usage is TRBJ1-2; possible D gene TRBD1, 6 bases. V shed 4 bases and J shed 4 bases, with 16 bases lying between them. CDR1 LNHDA and CDR2 SQIVND come from the germline V gene (reference sequence). The CDR3 spans 15 residues.

This chain links TRBV6-6 with TRBJ2-7, with a tentative D call TRBD2 (5 bases). Germline values: CDR1 MNHNY, CDR2 SVGAGI (reference sequence). Trimming stripped 4 bases from V and 2 bases from J, with 12 bases between. There are 14 residues in the CDR3. CDR3: CASSFEGVAYEQYF. In DNA form, the CDR3 reads TGTGCCAGCAGTTTCGAGGGTGTTGCCTACGAGCAGTACTTC.

This clone was seen only once. The rearrangement joins TRBV11-2 to TRBJ2-5; unclear D gene. V gave up 2 bases and J gave up 5 bases, with 18 bases separating them. Germline V gene data show CDR1 as SGHAT and CDR2 as FQNNGV. The CDR3 runs 16 residues. This CDR3 reads CASSLMLTSDWETQYF. Here the CDR3 DNA reads TGTGCCAGCAGCTTAATGCTTACCAGCGATTGGGAGACCCAGTACTTC.

This clone was seen only a few times. The rearrangement uses TRBV10-3 and TRBJ2-7, with 9 nucleotides matching TRBD1. The CDR3 is 15 amino acids. Unmatched junction bases numbered 8, after V lost 7 bases and J lost 1 base. Germline V lookup: CDR1 ENHRY, CDR2 SYGVKD. CDR3 region: CAINDRDRASYEQYF. The CDR3 nucleotides read TGTGCCATCAACGACCGGGACAGGGCTTCCTACGAGCAGTACTTC.

This clone was detected once. V and J are TRBV7-2 and TRBJ1-2; TRBD1 is a possible D gene (6 bases). The CDR3 is 15 residues long. V lost 4 bases and J lost 2, with 14 bases in between. CDR1 is SGHTA, CDR2 FQGNSA, per germline. The CDR3 reads CASSSNRATNYGYTF. CDR3 sequence (DNA): TGTGCCAGCAGCTCCAACAGGGCGACGAACTATGGCTACACCTTC.

The gene calls are TRBV9 and TRBJ2-2; TRBD2 matches 9 bases. Germline CDR1 is SGDLS and CDR2 is YYNGEE. Germline trimming cut 3 bases from V and 0 bases from J; bases unmatched to any gene: 9. The CDR3 length is 18 residues. The CDR3 reads CASSETSGNLANTGELFF. CDR3 sequence (DNA): TGTGCCAGCAGCGAGACTAGCGGTAACCTCGCGAACACCGGGGAGCTGTTTTTT.

The rearrangement joins TRBV30 to TRBJ2-3; the D call may be TRBD1 or TRBD2 (5 bases each). Germline CDR1 is GTSNPN and CDR2 is SVGIG (reference sequence). CDR3 size: 14 residues. V gave up 1 base and J gave up 11 bases, with 19 bases separating them. This chain's CDR3 is CAWSAGTGLFLQYF. Here the CDR3 DNA reads TGTGCCTGGAGTGCTGGGACGGGGCTATTTCTGCAGTATTTT.

The chain is built from TRBV9 and TRBJ2-5, with D uncertain. This CDR3 is built from 15 residues. The germline V and J ends were trimmed by 3 bases and 1 base, with 13 bases remaining between them. In germline, CDR1 is SGDLS, CDR2 YYNGEE. CDR3 protein: CASSADPGFQETQYF. As DNA, the CDR3 is TGTGCCAGCAGCGCCGACCCGGGCTTCCAAGAGACCCAGTACTTC.

The V call is TRBV11-1, the J call TRBJ2-7; D is unclear. The CDR3 is 12 residues long. V lost 5 bases to trimming and J lost 2 bases, with 7 bases between them. Germline assignment: CDR1 SGHAT and CDR2 FQDESV (reference sequence). CDR3 loop: CASSPRAYEQYF. The CDR3 DNA follows: TGTGCCAGCAGCCCCCGAGCCTACGAGCAGTACTTC.

The chain has TRBV2 and TRBJ1-6; D possibly corresponds to TRBD1 (5 bases). The CDR3 covers 13 residues. V lost 4 bases and J 9 bases, leaving 10 bases between the germline ends. Germline CDR1 and CDR2: SNHLY and FYNNEI. CDR3: CASSVQQGSPLHF. CDR3 DNA sequence: TGTGCCAGCAGTGTTCAGCAGGGTTCACCCCTCCACTTT.

The chain uses TRBV7-2 and TRBJ1-2; unclear D gene. Deletions cut 0 bases from V and 9 bases from J, with 8 bases between. CDR1 SGHTA and CDR2 FQGNSA come from the germline V gene. The CDR3 is 12 residues long. In DNA form, the CDR3 reads TGTGCCAGCAGCTTAGCAGGTTCGAGCTACACCTTC. Its translation is CASSLAGSSYTF.

In this sample, this clone turned up a few times. The chain uses TRBV19 and TRBJ1-1; no clear D. The ends were cut back, 2 bases at V and 4 bases at J, with 14 bases in the middle. The CDR3 extends over 15 amino acids. Germline V lookup: CDR1 LNHDA, CDR2 SQIVND (reference sequence). CDR3 sequence: CASSITTAIITEAFF. The CDR3 DNA is TGTGCCAGTAGTATAACGACGGCTATAATCACTGAAGCTTTCTTT.

The rearrangement uses TRBV5-1 and TRBJ1-2; D unclear. CDR1 is SGHRS, CDR2 YFSETQ, per germline. V lost 4 bases and J 1 base, leaving 14 bases between the germline ends. The CDR3 is made up of 15 amino acids. CDR3 sequence (DNA): TGCGCCAGCAGCCTGGAGTATCTGGGTAACTATGGCTACACCTTC. It encodes CASSLEYLGNYGYTF.

V is TRBV28 and J is TRBJ2-7, with 9 bases that match TRBD2. CDR1 and CDR2 (germline): MDHEN, SYDVKM. The length of the CDR3 is 14 residues. The V segment lost 6 bases and the J segment 6 bases; nucleotides outside the gene matches: 9. CDR3 nucleotides: TGTGCCAGCAGGGCGGGGGGGCGATTAGGCGAGCAGTACTTC. Translated, it gives CASRAGGRLGEQYF.

This clone occurred once. The chain links TRBV5-6 to TRBJ2-7, with 9 nucleotides matching TRBD1. The length of the CDR3 is 15 residues. V trimming: 4 bases; J trimming: 2 bases; junction bases outside the gene matches: 7. Germline lookup yields CDR1 SGHDT and CDR2 YYEEEE. As DNA, the CDR3 is TGTGCCAGCAGCACAAACAGGGGGCCTACCTACGAGCAGTACTTC. Protein product: CASSTNRGPTYEQYF.

Note on this clone: The junction differs from germline at one of its ends, possibly a read error. This chain connects TRBV7-7 to TRBJ2-3; D might be TRBD2 (5 bases). The CDR3 extends over 15 amino acids. CDR1 and CDR2 (germline): SSHAT, FNYEAQ (reference sequence). This CDR3 reads CASSLAPSPTDTQYF. In DNA form, the CDR3 reads TGTGCTAGCAGCTTAGCGCCTTCCCCCACAGATACGCAGTATTTT. Full variable domain (missing parts from reference TRBV7-7 and TRBJ2-3): GAGVSQSPRYKVTKRGQDVTLRCDPISSHATLYWYQQALGQGPEFLTYFNYEAQPDKSGLPSDRFSAERPEGSISTLTIQRTEQRDSAMYRCASSLAPSPTDTQYFGPGTRLTVL.

A note on this clone: The same CDR3 is also encoded by other DNA sequences in this sample. The chain is built from TRBV7-2 and TRBJ2-7, with D possibly being TRBD2 (6 bases). Trimming left V 0 bases short and J 4 bases short, with 13 bases between. There are 15 residues in the CDR3. Germline CDR1 and CDR2: SGHTA and FQGNSA. As DNA, the CDR3 is TGTGCCAGCAGCTTAGCCGGAGGGTCGGGGTACGAGCAGTACTTC. Protein product: CASSLAGGSGYEQYF.

J is TRBJ2-2 and V is TRBV27, with D possibly being TRBD2 (5 bases). The CDR3 totals 14 residues. Trimming left V 5 bases short and J 2 bases short, with 9 bases between. Germline CDR1 is MNHEY and CDR2 is SMNVEV (reference sequence). The chain's CDR3 is CASSHGVNTGELFF. The DNA for the CDR3 is TGTGCCAGCAGTCACGGGGTCAACACCGGGGAGCTGTTTTTT.

This clone occurred a few times. The chain has TRBV7-9 and TRBJ2-1; D remains unclear. CDR1 is SEHNR and CDR2 is FQNEAQ in the germline V gene (reference sequence). Deletions cut 1 base from V and 0 bases from J, with 7 bases between. CDR3 length: 15 residues. The CDR3 bases are TGTGCCAGCAGCTTAGAAGACAACTCCTACAATGAGCAGTTCTTC. Translating gives CASSLEDNSYNEQFF.

This chain joins TRBV30 and TRBJ1-2; possibly TRBD1 for D (5 bases). The CDR3 extends over 16 amino acids. The germline V gene encodes CDR1 GTSNPN and CDR2 SVGIG (reference sequence). Trimming took 3 bases from V and 4 from J, leaving 21 bases between them. The DNA for the CDR3 is TGTGCCTGGAGCCGGGACCGAGCCAATCTAGGCTATGGCTACACCTTC. Translation gives CAWSRDRANLGYGYTF.

This clone occurred once. The chain links TRBV4-3 to TRBJ2-5; D could derive from TRBD1 or TRBD2 (7 bases each). V lost 0 bases and J 2 bases, leaving 16 bases between the germline ends. This CDR3 has 17 amino acids. CDR1 is LGHNA, CDR2 YSLEER, per germline. The DNA for the CDR3 is TGCGCCAGCAGCCAAGATAGGGAGGGGGCAGATCAAGAGACCCAGTACTTC. Protein: CASSQDREGADQETQYF.

This clone was picked up one time. The gene calls are TRBV7-2 and TRBJ2-4; the D gene is possibly TRBD1 (6 bases). From germline, CDR1 is SGHTA and CDR2 FQGNSA. The CDR3 is 13 residues long. Trimming took off 2 bases at V and 6 bases at J, with 8 bases between the two ends. The CDR3 here is CASSLIGGNIQYF. In nucleotides, the CDR3 is TGTGCCAGCAGCTTAATAGGGGGAAACATTCAGTACTTC.

This chain links TRBV20-1 with TRBJ1-1; D is uncertain. Germline CDR1 is DFQATT and CDR2 is SNEGSKA (reference sequence). Trimming stripped 8 bases from V and 6 bases from J, with 13 bases between. CDR3 length equals 11 residues. In DNA form, the CDR3 reads TGCAGTCCTCGAGGAGTCGCTGAAGCTTTCTTT. Protein: CSPRGVAEAFF.

V and J are TRBV2 and TRBJ2-1; D remains unclear. Trimming took 2 bases from V and 8 from J, leaving 10 bases between them. The CDR3 contains 13 residues. Germline CDR1 and CDR2: SNHLY and FYNNEI. The CDR3 DNA is TGTGCCAGCAGTGAACTCTTGCGCCATGAGCAGTTCTTC. Its translation: CASSELLRHEQFF.

V is TRBV29-1 and J is TRBJ2-5; D possibly matches TRBD1 or TRBD2 (5 bases each). Trimming removed 3 bases from V and 4 bases from J, with 9 bases in between. Germline V CDR1 and CDR2: SQVTM, ANQGSEA. The CDR3 is 12 amino acids. The CDR3 loop reads CSVERGPETQYF. In DNA form, the CDR3 reads TGCAGCGTTGAGAGGGGTCCAGAGACCCAGTACTTC.

The V call is TRBV5-1, the J call TRBJ1-6, with 7 bases that match TRBD1. The J segment lost 7 bases and the V segment lost 3 bases, leaving 10 bases of the junction unmatched. Germline CDR1 and CDR2: SGHRS and YFSETQ. The CDR3 is 16 amino acids. CDR3 in DNA: TGCGCCAGCAGCTACCGTGGAGGGACAGAAAATTCACCCCTCCACTTT. It codes for CASSYRGGTENSPLHF.